A selection of T cell receptor beta chains follows, all from one sample in a study of T-cell reconstitution after alpha-beta-depleted transplantation in children. A single record per CDR3 protein comes from TCRdb applying MiXCR to the PCR reads. There are 190,000 or so distinct CDR3 sequences in the sample; about 6% occur only once, and approximately 4.1% lies in the top ten. The source was PBMCs, collected before TCRalphabeta/CD19-depleted stem cell transplant. The receptor set was obtained from a girl under three years old with combined immunodeficiency, due to receive a stem cell transplant. Each CDR3 is given with its conserved first and last residue. The D gene is left open where the match is weak. Expanded clones are given a class, and other clones once, few, many or no size at all.

TRBV14,TRBJ2-5,-,many,CASSQEGLPETQYF,TGTGCCAGCAGCCAAGAGGGGTTGCCGGAGACCCAGTACTTC
TRBV27,TRBJ2-7,TRBD2,many,CASSFSGLALRGYEQYF,TGTGCCAGCAGTTTCTCAGGACTAGCCCTCCGAGGCTACGAGCAGTACTTC
TRBV5-6,TRBJ1-2,-,many,CASSFPGQTGYGYTF,TGTGCCAGCAGCTTCCCTGGGCAGACAGGCTATGGCTACACCTTC
TRBV13,TRBJ2-1,TRBD2,many,CASSLWLAGADEQFF,TGTGCCAGCAGCTTATGGCTAGCGGGAGCGGATGAGCAGTTCTTC
TRBV4-3,TRBJ1-1,-,many,CASSQDFGPLNTEAFF,TGCGCCAGCAGCCAAGATTTCGGACCGCTGAACACTGAAGCTTTCTTT
TRBV12-3/TRBV12-4,TRBJ2-1,-,many,CASSLGAGYNEQFF,TGTGCCAGCAGTTTAGGAGCGGGCTACAATGAGCAGTTCTTC
TRBV6-5,TRBJ2-7,-,many,CASRQGDEQYF,TGTGCCAGCAGACAAGGCGACGAGCAGTACTTC
TRBV10-2,TRBJ2-3,TRBD2,few,CASSLTSGGGDTQYF,TGCGCCAGTTCACTGACTAGCGGGGGCGGGGATACGCAGTATTTT
TRBV10-3,TRBJ1-1,-,-,CAISEPYFGAEAFF,TGTGCCATCAGTGAGCCGTACTTCGGAGCTGAAGCTTTCTTT
TRBV12-3/TRBV12-4,TRBJ2-3,-,many,CASIPGGSTNTQYF,TGTGCCAGCATCCCTGGAGGCAGCACAAATACGCAGTATTTT
TRBV6-5,TRBJ2-1,-,many,CASSRTGNNEQFF,TGTGCCAGCAGCCGGACTGGGAACAATGAGCAGTTCTTC
TRBV6-1,TRBJ1-5,TRBD1,-,CASRPGQGLNQPQHF,TGTGCCAGCAGGCCGGGACAGGGGCTCAATCAGCCCCAGCATTTT
TRBV20-1,TRBJ2-1,TRBD2,-,CSASYRGLAGGLDEQFF,TGCAGTGCTAGCTATAGAGGGCTAGCGGGGGGTTTGGATGAGCAGTTCTTC
TRBV29-1,TRBJ1-2,TRBD1,-,CSVEEIPTGATFNGYTF,TGCAGCGTTGAAGAGATCCCGACAGGGGCTACTTTTAATGGCTACACCTTC
TRBV11-2,TRBJ2-7,TRBD2,-,CASSPTPTSGYEQYF,TGTGCCAGCAGCCCGACCCCCACTAGCGGGTACGAGCAGTACTTC
TRBV14,TRBJ2-1,-,-,CASSQTGTPMNEQFF,TGTGCCAGCAGCCAAACCGGGACTCCGATGAATGAGCAGTTCTTC
TRBV29-1,TRBJ1-1,TRBD1,many,CSAEPGGNTEAFF,TGCAGCGCCGAGCCAGGGGGCAACACTGAAGCTTTCTTT
TRBV6-5,TRBJ2-7,-,few,CASSYSWGARSYEQYF,TGTGCCAGCAGTTACTCGTGGGGGGCTCGCTCCTACGAGCAGTACTTC
TRBV6-4,TRBJ2-1,TRBD1,many,CASSEHPGQGPYNEQFF,TGTGCCAGCAGTGAACATCCGGGACAGGGCCCGTACAATGAGCAGTTCTTC
TRBV4-1,TRBJ2-7,-,many,CASAETVGEQYF,TGCGCCAGCGCAGAAACGGTAGGCGAGCAGTACTTC
TRBV30,TRBJ1-1,-,-,CAWVSGFNTEAFF,TGTGCCTGGGTATCGGGATTCAACACTGAAGCTTTCTTT
TRBV15,TRBJ2-1,TRBD2,-,CATSRDPSGGDNEQFF,TGTGCCACCAGCAGAGATCCGAGCGGGGGGGACAATGAGCAGTTCTTC
TRBV12-3/TRBV12-4,TRBJ1-1,-,many,CASRNWGSPSTEAFF,TGTGCCAGCAGGAACTGGGGCTCACCTTCCACTGAAGCTTTCTTT
TRBV6-5,TRBJ1-2,-,few,CASSHPRGEGNYGYTF,TGTGCCAGCAGCCACCCACGGGGGGAGGGTAACTATGGCTACACCTTC
TRBV5-4,TRBJ1-2,TRBD1,-,CASSRRQGGDYGYTF,TGTGCCAGCAGCCGAAGACAGGGCGGCGACTATGGCTACACCTTC
TRBV29-1,TRBJ1-1,-,many,CSVLRPLNTEAFF,TGTAGCGTACTCCGTCCCCTGAACACTGAAGCTTTCTTT
TRBV12-3/TRBV12-4,TRBJ2-1,-,many,CASSLGGKSYNEQFF,TGTGCCAGCAGTTTAGGCGGGAAGTCCTACAATGAGCAGTTCTTC
TRBV29-1,TRBJ2-7,-,many,CSVGWTYGYEQYF,TGCAGCGTTGGGTGGACATATGGTTACGAGCAGTACTTC
TRBV28,TRBJ2-7,-,many,CASSWALRRPYEQYF,TGTGCCAGCAGCTGGGCGCTGAGACGGCCCTACGAGCAGTACTTC
TRBV5-1,TRBJ2-7,TRBD1,many,CASSLRTGGSSYEQYF,TGCGCCAGCAGCTTGCGGACAGGGGGGAGCTCCTACGAGCAGTACTTC
TRBV7-6,TRBJ2-7,-,many,CASSLERTYEQYF,TGTGCCAGCAGCTTAGAGAGAACCTACGAGCAGTACTTC
TRBV14,TRBJ2-5,-,many,CASSQVGGAETQYF,TGTGCCAGCAGCCAAGTGGGGGGGGCAGAGACCCAGTACTTC
TRBV6-5,TRBJ1-1,-,many,CASTGFFTFF,TGTGCCAGTACAGGGTTTTTCACTTTCTTT
TRBV24-1,TRBJ2-7,TRBD2,many,CATSDLQLERENEQYF,TGTGCCACCAGTGATTTGCAATTGGAGCGGGAGAATGAGCAGTACTTC
TRBV11-1,TRBJ2-3,TRBD1,many,CASSLDPLAGGITDTQYF,TGTGCCAGCAGCTTAGACCCTTTGGCAGGGGGCATCACAGATACGCAGTATTTT
TRBV7-9,TRBJ2-6,-,few,CASSLAGAGSGANVLTF,TGTGCCAGCAGCTTAGCAGGGGCCGGCTCTGGGGCCAACGTCCTGACTTTC
TRBV20-1,TRBJ2-5,-,many,CSARVTLPAQETQYF,TGCAGTGCTAGGGTGACCCTGCCGGCCCAAGAGACCCAGTACTTC
TRBV7-2,TRBJ2-2,TRBD1,many,CASRTGGIGELFF,TGTGCCAGCAGGACAGGGGGTATCGGGGAGCTGTTTTTT
TRBV29-1,TRBJ2-1,TRBD1,many,CSVRTGISNEQFF,TGCAGCGTGCGGACAGGGATTAGCAATGAGCAGTTCTTC
TRBV9,TRBJ2-2,-,-,CASRGGGHNTGELFF,TGTGCCAGCCGGGGAGGGGGACATAACACCGGGGAGCTGTTTTTT
TRBV9,TRBJ2-5,-,many,CASSGASIPQETQYF,TGTGCCAGCAGCGGGGCTAGCATCCCCCAAGAGACCCAGTACTTC
TRBV27,TRBJ2-1,-,many,CASYAPGRELSGSAYEQFF,TGTGCCAGTTACGCCCCGGGTCGTGAGCTTTCAGGATCAGCATATGAGCAGTTCTTC
TRBV11-3,TRBJ2-3,TRBD1,many,CASSLGQGAGADTQYF,TGTGCCAGCAGCTTAGGACAGGGGGCTGGGGCAGATACGCAGTATTTT
TRBV20-1,TRBJ2-1,-,many,CSARDQWGDDNEQFF,TGCAGTGCTAGAGATCAGTGGGGGGATGACAATGAGCAGTTCTTC
TRBV7-3,TRBJ2-1,TRBD2,many,CASSRFPSGGEQFF,TGTGCCAGCAGCAGATTTCCTAGCGGGGGGGAGCAGTTCTTC
TRBV5-1,TRBJ2-5,-,many,CASSLEDRQETQYF,TGCGCCAGCAGCCTGGAGGACAGACAAGAGACCCAGTACTTC
TRBV7-9,TRBJ1-2,-,-,CASSLEWTRGHYGYTF,TGTGCCAGCAGCTTAGAATGGACTAGAGGCCACTATGGCTACACCTTC
TRBV19,TRBJ2-5,-,-,CASSVRETQYF,TGTGCCAGTAGTGTGAGAGAGACCCAGTACTTC